This TCR beta chain appears in the sequencing data of a study of glioma-infiltrating T cells after dendritic cell vaccination. The overall study: Patients received autologous tumor lysate-pulsed dendritic cell vaccination between about 2003 and 2013. At biweekly intervals, patients got three intradermal dendritic cell vaccine injections.

Libraries were prepared by immunoSEQ multiplex PCR; TCRdb keeps only in-frame clonotypes and omits some of them. The table records approximately 93,000 clones, around 85% of them present only once. This sample's time point: after dendritic cell vaccination, including at tumor progression/relapse. Isocitrate dehydrogenase mutation was absent in all glioblastoma patients. This CDR3 contains 15 residues. Germline lookup yields CDR1 SGDLS and CDR2 YYNGEE. V shed 0 bases, J shed 7 bases, and the junction held 4 bases outside the gene matches. In its sample, this clone is medium-sized. This clonotype was sampled from a human donor with glioblastoma. The sequences come from blood, collected after dendritic cell vaccination. The V gene is TRBV9, the J gene TRBJ1-4, with 9 bases fitting TRBD1. The CDR3 bases are TGTGCCAGCAGCGTAGAGGGGGGACAGGGTGAAAAACTGTTTTTT. It yields the protein CASSVEGGQGEKLFF.